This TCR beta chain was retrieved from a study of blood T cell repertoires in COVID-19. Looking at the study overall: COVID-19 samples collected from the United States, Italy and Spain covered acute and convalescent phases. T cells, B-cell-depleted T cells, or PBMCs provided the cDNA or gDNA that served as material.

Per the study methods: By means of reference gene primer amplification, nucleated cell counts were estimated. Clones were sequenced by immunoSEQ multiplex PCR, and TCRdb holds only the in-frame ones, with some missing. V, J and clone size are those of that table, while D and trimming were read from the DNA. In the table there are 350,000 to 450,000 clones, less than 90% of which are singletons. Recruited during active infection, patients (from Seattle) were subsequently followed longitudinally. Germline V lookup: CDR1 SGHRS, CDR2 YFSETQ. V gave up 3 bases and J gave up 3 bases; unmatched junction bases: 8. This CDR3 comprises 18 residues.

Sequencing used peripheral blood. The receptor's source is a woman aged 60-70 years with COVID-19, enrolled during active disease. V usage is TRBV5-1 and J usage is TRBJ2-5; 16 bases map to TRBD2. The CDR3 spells CASSSGTSGGAGEETQYF. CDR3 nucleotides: TGCGCCAGCAGCTCAGGGACTAGCGGGGGGGCCGGGGAAGAGACCCAGTACTTC.